What follows describes a single T cell receptor beta chain. The V and J ends lost 9 bases and 4 bases, in that order; junction bases with no gene match: 9. The CDR3 sequence is 15 residues long. In germline, CDR1 is LNHDA, CDR2 SQIVND (reference sequence). Generated by immunoSEQ multiplex PCR, the TCRdb table keeps only in-frame clones and is missing some. The sample contains around 250,000 clones, about nine tenths of which appear only once. The data were obtained in a study of blood T cell repertoires in COVID-19. Across the study: Sites across the United States, Italy and Spain contributed samples from acute and convalescent COVID-19. The analysed material was cDNA or gDNA that came from T cells, B-cell-depleted T cells, or PBMCs.

Donors were grouped by their self-reported clinical history. The sequencing sample was made of PBMCs or T cells enriched from blood (not recorded which). The rearrangement uses TRBV19 and TRBJ2-2; 9 bases are a match to TRBD2. This receptor was identified in a man aged 18 to 29 who had recovered from COVID-19. Written as DNA, the CDR3 is TGTGCCAGCCGGTGGACTAGCGAGAGCACCGGGGAGCTGTTTTTT. Protein: CASRWTSESTGELFF.